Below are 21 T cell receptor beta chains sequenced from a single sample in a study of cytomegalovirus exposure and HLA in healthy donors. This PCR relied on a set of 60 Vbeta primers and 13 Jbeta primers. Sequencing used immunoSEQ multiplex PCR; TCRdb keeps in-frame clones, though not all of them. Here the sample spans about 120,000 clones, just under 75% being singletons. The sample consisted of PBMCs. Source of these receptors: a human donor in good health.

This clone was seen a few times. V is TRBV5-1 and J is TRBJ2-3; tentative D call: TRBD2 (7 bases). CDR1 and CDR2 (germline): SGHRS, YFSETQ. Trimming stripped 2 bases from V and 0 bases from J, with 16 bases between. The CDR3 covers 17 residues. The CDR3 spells CASSLMAGALSTDTQYF. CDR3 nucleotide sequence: TGCGCCAGCAGCTTAATGGCGGGGGCCCTCAGCACAGATACGCAGTATTTT.

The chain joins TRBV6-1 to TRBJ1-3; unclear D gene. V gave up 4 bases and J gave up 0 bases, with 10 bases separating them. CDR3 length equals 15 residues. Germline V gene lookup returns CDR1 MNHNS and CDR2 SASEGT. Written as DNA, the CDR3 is TGTGCCAGCAGTGTGCACGTGAGCTCTGGAAACACCATATATTTT. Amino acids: CASSVHVSSGNTIYF.

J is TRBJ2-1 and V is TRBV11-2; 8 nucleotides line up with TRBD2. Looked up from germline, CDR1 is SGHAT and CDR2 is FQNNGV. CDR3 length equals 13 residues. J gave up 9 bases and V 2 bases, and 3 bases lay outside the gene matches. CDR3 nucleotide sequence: TGTGCCAGCAGCTTAAGGACTAGCAGTGAGCAGTTCTTC. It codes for CASSLRTSSEQFF.

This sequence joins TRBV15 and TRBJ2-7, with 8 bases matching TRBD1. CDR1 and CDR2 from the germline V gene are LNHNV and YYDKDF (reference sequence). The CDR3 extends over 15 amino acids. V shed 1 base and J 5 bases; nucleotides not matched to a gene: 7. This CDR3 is CATSRGQGAVDEQYF. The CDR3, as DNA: TGTGCCACCAGCAGAGGTCAGGGGGCGGTAGACGAGCAGTACTTC.

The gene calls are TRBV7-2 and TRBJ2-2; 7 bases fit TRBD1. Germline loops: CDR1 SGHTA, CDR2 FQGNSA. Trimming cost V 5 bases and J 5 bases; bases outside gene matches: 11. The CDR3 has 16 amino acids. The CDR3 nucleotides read TGTGCCAGCAGCCAGACGACAGGGATGGGGACCGGGGAGCTGTTTTTT. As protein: CASSQTTGMGTGELFF.

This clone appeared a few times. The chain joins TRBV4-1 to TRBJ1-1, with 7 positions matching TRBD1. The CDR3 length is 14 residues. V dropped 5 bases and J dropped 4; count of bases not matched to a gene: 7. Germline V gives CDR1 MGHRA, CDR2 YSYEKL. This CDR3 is CASSERTGGTEAFF. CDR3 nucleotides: TGCGCCAGCAGCGAACGGACAGGCGGCACTGAAGCTTTCTTT.

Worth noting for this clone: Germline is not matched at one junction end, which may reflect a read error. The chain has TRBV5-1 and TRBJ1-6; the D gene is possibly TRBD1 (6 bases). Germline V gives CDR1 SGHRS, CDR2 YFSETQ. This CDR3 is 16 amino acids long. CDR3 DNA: TGCGCCAGCAGCCCGGGTGGGGGCGCGGATAAATCACCCCTCCACTTT. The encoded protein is CASSPGGGADKSPLHF.

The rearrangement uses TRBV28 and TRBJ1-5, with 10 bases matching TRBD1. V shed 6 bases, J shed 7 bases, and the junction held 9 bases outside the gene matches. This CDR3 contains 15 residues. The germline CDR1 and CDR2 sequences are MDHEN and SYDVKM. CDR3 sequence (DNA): TGTGCCAGCAGATCATCCGGGACAGGGGAGCAGCCCCAGCATTTT. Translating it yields CASRSSGTGEQPQHF.

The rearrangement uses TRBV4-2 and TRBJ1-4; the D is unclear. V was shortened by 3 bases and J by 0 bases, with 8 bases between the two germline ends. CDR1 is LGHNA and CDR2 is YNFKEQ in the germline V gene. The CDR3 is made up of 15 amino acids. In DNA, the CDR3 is TGTGCCAGCAGCCAGGCCAGCGCAACTAATGAAAAACTGTTTTTT. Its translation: CASSQASATNEKLFF.

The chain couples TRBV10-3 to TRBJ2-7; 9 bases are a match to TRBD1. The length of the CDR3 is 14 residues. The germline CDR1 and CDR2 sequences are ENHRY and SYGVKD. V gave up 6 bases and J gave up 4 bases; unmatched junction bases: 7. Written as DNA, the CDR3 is TGTGCCATCAGGAGGACAGGGGATACTTACGAGCAGTACTTC. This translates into CAIRRTGDTYEQYF.

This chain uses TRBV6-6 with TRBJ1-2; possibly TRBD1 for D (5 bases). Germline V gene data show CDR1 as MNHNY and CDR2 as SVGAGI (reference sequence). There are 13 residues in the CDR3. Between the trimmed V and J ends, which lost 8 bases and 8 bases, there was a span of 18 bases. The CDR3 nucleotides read TGTGCCAGCTCCACACGGGGGGTCGAGGGCTACACCTTC. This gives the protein CASSTRGVEGYTF.

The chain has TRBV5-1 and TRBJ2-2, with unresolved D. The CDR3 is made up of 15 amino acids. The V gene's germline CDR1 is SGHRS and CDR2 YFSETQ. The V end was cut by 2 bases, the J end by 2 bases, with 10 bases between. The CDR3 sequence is CASSFGSGNTGELFF. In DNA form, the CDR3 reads TGCGCCAGCAGCTTTGGTTCAGGCAACACCGGGGAGCTGTTTTTT.

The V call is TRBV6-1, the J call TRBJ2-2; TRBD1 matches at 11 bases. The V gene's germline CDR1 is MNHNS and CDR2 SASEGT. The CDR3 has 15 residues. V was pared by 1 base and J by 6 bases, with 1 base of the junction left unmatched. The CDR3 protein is CASSEGTGGAGELFF. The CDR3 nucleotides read TGTGCCAGCAGTGAAGGGACAGGGGGCGCCGGGGAGCTGTTTTTT.

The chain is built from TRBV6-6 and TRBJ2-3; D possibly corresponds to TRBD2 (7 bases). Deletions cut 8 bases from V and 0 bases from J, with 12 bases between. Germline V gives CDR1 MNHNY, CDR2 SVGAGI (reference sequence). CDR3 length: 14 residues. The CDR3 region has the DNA TGTGCCAGCGTAGGGGGGGGTAGCACAGATACGCAGTATTTT. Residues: CASVGGGSTDTQYF.

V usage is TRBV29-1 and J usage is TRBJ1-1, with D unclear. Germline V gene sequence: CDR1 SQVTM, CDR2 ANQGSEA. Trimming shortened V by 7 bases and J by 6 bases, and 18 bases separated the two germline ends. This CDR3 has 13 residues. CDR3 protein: CSAEGQRGSEAFF. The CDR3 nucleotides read TGCAGCGCAGAAGGGCAGCGCGGGTCTGAAGCTTTCTTT.

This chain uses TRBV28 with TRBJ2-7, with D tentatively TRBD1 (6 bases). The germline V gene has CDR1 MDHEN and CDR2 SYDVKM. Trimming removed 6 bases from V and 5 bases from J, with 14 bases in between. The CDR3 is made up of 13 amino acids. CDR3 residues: CASRTTGSNEQYF. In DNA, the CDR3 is TGTGCCAGCAGGACTACAGGGTCGAACGAGCAGTACTTC.

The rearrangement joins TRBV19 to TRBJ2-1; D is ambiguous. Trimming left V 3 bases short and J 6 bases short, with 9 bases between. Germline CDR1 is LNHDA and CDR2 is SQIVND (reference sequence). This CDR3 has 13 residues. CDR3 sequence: CASSIGQVNEQFF. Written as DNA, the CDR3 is TGTGCCAGTAGTATCGGTCAGGTCAATGAGCAGTTCTTC. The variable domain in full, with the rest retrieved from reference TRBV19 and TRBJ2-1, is DGGITQSPKYLFRKEGQNVTLSCEQNLNHDAMYWYRQDPGQGLRLIYYSQIVNDFQKGDIAEGYSVSREKKESFPLTVTSAQKNPTAFYLCASSIGQVNEQFFGPGTRLTVL.

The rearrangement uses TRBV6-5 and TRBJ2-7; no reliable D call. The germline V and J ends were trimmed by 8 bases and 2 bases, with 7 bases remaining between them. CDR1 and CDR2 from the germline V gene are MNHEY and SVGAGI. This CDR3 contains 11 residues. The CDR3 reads CASGQAYEQYF. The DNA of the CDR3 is TGTGCCAGCGGCCAAGCCTACGAGCAGTACTTC.

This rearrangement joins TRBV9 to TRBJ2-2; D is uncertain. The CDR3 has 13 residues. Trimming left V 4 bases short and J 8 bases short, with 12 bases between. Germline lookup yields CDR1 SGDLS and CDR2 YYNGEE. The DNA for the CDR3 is TGTGCCAGCAGCTCCCACCCGAGTGGGGAGCTGTTTTTT. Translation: CASSSHPSGELFF.

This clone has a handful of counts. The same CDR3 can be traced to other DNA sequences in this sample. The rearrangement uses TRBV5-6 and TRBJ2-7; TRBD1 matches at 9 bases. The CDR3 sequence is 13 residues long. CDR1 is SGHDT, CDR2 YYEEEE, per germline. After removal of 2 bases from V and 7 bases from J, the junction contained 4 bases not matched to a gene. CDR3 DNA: TGTGCCAGCAGCTTACAGGGGGCTGAAGAGCAGTACTTC. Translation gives CASSLQGAEEQYF. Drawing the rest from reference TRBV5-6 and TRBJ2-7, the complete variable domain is DAGVTQSPTHLIKTRGQQVTLRCSPKSGHDTVSWYQQALGQGPQFIFQYYEEEERQRGNFPDRFSGHQFPNYSSELNVNALLLGDSALYLCASSLQGAEEQYFGPGTRLTVT.

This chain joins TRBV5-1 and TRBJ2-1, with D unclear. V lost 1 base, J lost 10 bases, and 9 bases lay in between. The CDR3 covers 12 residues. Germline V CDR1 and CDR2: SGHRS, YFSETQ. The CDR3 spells CASSLTDGEQFF. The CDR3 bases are TGCGCCAGCAGCTTGACCGACGGGGAGCAGTTCTTC.